This T cell receptor beta chain was captured by sequencing in a study of cytomegalovirus exposure and HLA in healthy donors. In the PCR, 60 Vbeta and 13 Jbeta primers were used. Only in-frame clones appear in the TCRdb table, and some are missing; sequencing was by immunoSEQ multiplex PCR. In the table there are about 120,000 clones, roughly 70% of which are singletons. V lost 3 bases to trimming and J lost 5 bases, with 16 bases between them. The CDR3 sequence is 15 residues long. CDR1 and CDR2 from the germline V gene are SGHRS and YFSETQ. The chain links TRBV5-1 to TRBJ2-3; D remains ambiguous. The sequencing input was PBMCs. The TCR originated in a man between 40 and 49 years old in good health and CMV-seropositive. The chain's CDR3 is CASSSLVGAGDTQYF. Here the CDR3 DNA reads TGCGCCAGCAGCTCCTTGGTGGGCGCAGGAGATACGCAGTATTTT.